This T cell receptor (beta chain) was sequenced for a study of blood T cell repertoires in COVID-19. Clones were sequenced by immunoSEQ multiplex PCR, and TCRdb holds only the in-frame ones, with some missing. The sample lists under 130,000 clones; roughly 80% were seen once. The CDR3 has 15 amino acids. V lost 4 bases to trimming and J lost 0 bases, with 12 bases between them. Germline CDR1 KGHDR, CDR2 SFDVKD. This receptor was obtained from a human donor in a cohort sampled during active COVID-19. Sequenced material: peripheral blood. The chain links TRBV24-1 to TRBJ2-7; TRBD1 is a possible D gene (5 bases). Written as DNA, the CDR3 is TGTGCCACCAGTGACTCAGGGCCAAGCTCCTACGAGCAGTACTTC. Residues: CATSDSGPSSYEQYF.